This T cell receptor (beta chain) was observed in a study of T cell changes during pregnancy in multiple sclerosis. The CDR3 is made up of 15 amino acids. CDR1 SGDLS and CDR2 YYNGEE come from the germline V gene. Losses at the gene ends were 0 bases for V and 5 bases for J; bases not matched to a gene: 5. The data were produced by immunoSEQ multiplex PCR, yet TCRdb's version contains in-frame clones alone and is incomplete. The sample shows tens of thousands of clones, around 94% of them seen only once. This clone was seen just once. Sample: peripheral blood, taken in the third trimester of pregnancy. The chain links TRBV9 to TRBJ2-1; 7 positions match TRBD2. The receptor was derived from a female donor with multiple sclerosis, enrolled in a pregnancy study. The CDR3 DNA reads TGTGCCAGCAGCGTAGGCGGGACTATAGACAATGAGCAGTTCTTC. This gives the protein CASSVGGTIDNEQFF.